Presented here are 17 T cell receptor beta chains from one specimen sequenced in a study of cytomegalovirus exposure and HLA in healthy donors. Use of 60 Vbeta and 13 Jbeta primers characterized the PCR. Profiled with immunoSEQ multiplex PCR; TCRdb holds only in-frame clones, not every one. The sample consists of 95,000 to 100,000 clones, roughly 70% of them appearing once. The sequencing sample was made of PBMCs. All receptors come from a man aged 45-65 years in good health and CMV-seronegative.

This clone was seen a few times. J is TRBJ2-3 and V is TRBV6-1; 8 bases align to TRBD1. J gave up 1 base and V 4 bases, and 1 base lay outside the gene matches. The CDR3 runs 14 residues. Germline V gives CDR1 MNHNS, CDR2 SASEGT. The CDR3 DNA reads as TGTGCCAGCAGTGTGACAGGGGGCACAGATACGCAGTATTTT. Amino acids: CASSVTGGTDTQYF.

V usage is TRBV9 and J usage is TRBJ2-3; weak D call: TRBD2 (5 bases). The germline V gene encodes CDR1 SGDLS and CDR2 YYNGEE. V was pared by 0 bases and J by 5 bases, with 16 bases between. This CDR3 is built from 16 residues. This chain's CDR3 is CASSVGRGSLKDTQYF. The CDR3 coding sequence is TGTGCCAGCAGCGTAGGTCGGGGTAGCCTGAAAGATACGCAGTATTTT.

J is TRBJ1-1 and V is TRBV6-6; a weak D match, TRBD1 (6 bases). Trimming removed 5 bases at V and 4 bases at J, with 17 bases between. Germline V gene data show CDR1 as MNHNY and CDR2 as SVGAGI (reference sequence). CDR3 size: 15 residues. CDR3 residues: CASSTWGGASTEAFF. The CDR3 DNA sequence: TGTGCCAGCAGTACGTGGGGGGGGGCGTCCACTGAAGCTTTCTTT.

The V and J genes are TRBV7-3 and TRBJ2-2; TRBD2 agrees at 10 bases. CDR1 and CDR2 (germline): SGHTA, FQGTGA. J was trimmed by 1 base and V by 1 base; bases with no gene match: 6. The CDR3 is made up of 18 amino acids. The CDR3 sequence: CASSLRASSGGNTGELFF. The CDR3 nucleotides read TGTGCCAGCAGCTTAAGGGCTTCTAGCGGGGGGAACACCGGGGAGCTGTTTTTT. Using reference TRBV7-3 and TRBJ2-2 for the parts outside the CDR3, the full variable domain is GAGVSQTPSNKVTEKGKYVELRCDPISGHTALYWYRQSLGQGPEFLIYFQGTGAADDSGLPNDRFFAVRPEGSVSTLKIQRTERGDSAVYLCASSLRASSGGNTGELFFGEGSRLTVL.

The rearrangement joins TRBV27 to TRBJ2-1; 7 bases agree with TRBD1. CDR3 length: 13 residues. Germline-derived CDR1 and CDR2 are MNHEY and SMNVEV (reference sequence). J was trimmed by 7 bases and V by 3 bases; bases with no gene match: 3. The CDR3 region is CASSLTGRNEQFF. CDR3 nucleotides: TGTGCCAGCAGTTTGACAGGGCGGAATGAGCAGTTCTTC.

The chain joins TRBV4-1 to TRBJ1-2, with D unclear. The CDR3 has 15 amino acids. Germline V CDR1 and CDR2: MGHRA, YSYEKL. V shed 0 bases and J shed 5 bases, with 13 bases lying between them. Written as DNA, the CDR3 is TGCGCCAGCAGCCAAGAATTGGTAAAACTTTATGGCTACACCTTC. This codes for CASSQELVKLYGYTF.

This clone was counted a single time. The chain employs TRBV28 and TRBJ2-7, with D perhaps TRBD1 (5 bases). The V end lost 3 bases, the J end lost 5 bases, and 17 bases lay between the germline ends. This CDR3 spans 15 amino acids. Germline V gene data show CDR1 as MDHEN and CDR2 as SYDVKM. CDR3 sequence: CASSFRSRVVNEQYF. Here the CDR3 DNA reads TGTGCCAGCAGTTTCAGGTCCAGGGTCGTTAACGAGCAGTACTTC.

V usage is TRBV29-1 and J usage is TRBJ2-7, with 13 bases identical to TRBD2. CDR3 length: 17 residues. With 5 bases clipped from V and 5 bases from J, the junction kept 15 bases outside the gene matches. Germline V gene sequence: CDR1 SQVTM, CDR2 ANQGSEA. The CDR3 DNA reads TGCAGCGTTCTTTCGTCGGGACTAGCGGGGAGTAATGACGAGCAGTACTTC. As protein: CSVLSSGLAGSNDEQYF.

In this sample, this clone turned up once. The gene calls are TRBV6-1 and TRBJ2-7; D is uncertain. This CDR3 has 15 amino acids. Germline assignment: CDR1 MNHNS and CDR2 SASEGT. The V gene lost 1 base and the J gene lost 3 bases, with 13 bases spanning the gap. CDR3 sequence reads: CASSEDRHMVYEQYF. CDR3 coding DNA: TGTGCCAGCAGTGAAGACAGACATATGGTCTACGAGCAGTACTTC.

This clone was recorded a few times. CDR3 nucleotides: TGTGCCATCAGGGCGGCCCCTACTAGCGGACAGTTCTCCTACGAGCAGTACTTC. It encodes CAIRAAPTSGQFSYEQYF. V is TRBV10-3 and J is TRBJ2-7; 8 nucleotides match TRBD2. Germline trimming cut 6 bases from V and 0 bases from J; bases unmatched to any gene: 16. CDR3 length: 18 amino acids. CDR1 ENHRY and CDR2 SYGVKD come from the germline V gene.

This chain uses TRBV7-2 with TRBJ1-2; 7 bases match TRBD1. Germline V gene sequence: CDR1 SGHTA, CDR2 FQGNSA. Trimming took 5 bases from V and 1 from J; bases not matched to a gene: 4. The length of the CDR3 is 14 residues. The CDR3 is CASSAGQSNYGYTF. The CDR3 coding sequence is TGTGCCAGCAGCGCGGGACAGAGTAACTATGGCTACACCTTC.

The V call is TRBV14, the J call TRBJ2-1; a weak D match, TRBD2 (5 bases). V lost 1 base and J 14 bases, leaving 12 bases between the germline ends. Germline lookup yields CDR1 SGHDN and CDR2 FVKESK. The CDR3 covers 12 residues. The DNA of the CDR3 is TGTGCCAGCAGCCAAGGCTGGACTGGCGAGTTCTTC. Amino acids: CASSQGWTGEFF.

The chain links TRBV9 to TRBJ2-3; 8 bases match TRBD1. There are 15 residues in the CDR3. CDR1 SGDLS and CDR2 YYNGEE come from the germline V gene. V was pared by 4 bases and J by 2 bases, with 6 bases of the junction left unmatched. The CDR3 region is CASSLGTGPTDTQYF. CDR3 nucleotide sequence: TGTGCCAGCAGCCTGGGGACAGGACCCACAGATACGCAGTATTTT.

The chain recombines TRBV18 with TRBJ2-7; TRBD2 is a possible D gene (5 bases). The V end was cut by 2 bases, the J end by 0 bases, with 8 bases between. The CDR3 sequence is 14 residues long. Germline V CDR1 and CDR2: KGHSH, LQKENI. The CDR3 loop is CASSPFAGSYEQYF. DNA for the CDR3: TGTGCCAGCTCACCATTTGCGGGCTCCTACGAGCAGTACTTC. The whole variable domain, remainder taken from reference TRBV18 and TRBJ2-7, is NAGVMQNPRHLVRRRGQEARLRCSPMKGHSHVYWYRQLPEEGLKFMVYLQKENIIDESGMPKERFSAEFPKEGPSILRIQQVVRGDSAAYFCASSPFAGSYEQYFGPGTRLTVT.

The rearrangement joins TRBV7-8 to TRBJ1-5, with a possible D match to TRBD1 (6 bases). Trimming left V 4 bases short and J 2 bases short, with 12 bases between. Germline assignment: CDR1 SGHVS and CDR2 FQNEAQ. The CDR3 loop spans 15 amino acids. Here the CDR3 reads CASSYQGSGNQPQHF. The DNA of the CDR3 is TGTGCCAGCAGCTATCAGGGGTCGGGCAATCAGCCCCAGCATTTT.

V and J are TRBV5-4 and TRBJ2-1, with D perhaps TRBD1 (6 bases). This CDR3 is built from 15 residues. CDR1 SGHNT and CDR2 YYREEE come from the germline V gene (reference sequence). The V and J ends lost 1 base and 7 bases respectively, with 15 bases between them. The CDR3, as DNA: TGTGCCAGCAGCTTGTGGGGGCCACTGCCTAATGAGCAGTTCTTC. This encodes CASSLWGPLPNEQFF.

This clone came up a few times. The chain combines TRBV30 with TRBJ2-1, with 13 bases fitting TRBD2. The V and J ends lost 2 bases and 13 bases, in that order; junction bases with no gene match: 14. This CDR3 is 16 amino acids long. CDR1 is GTSNPN and CDR2 is SVGIG in the germline V gene (reference sequence). The CDR3 sequence is CAWSPWTSGGTSEQFF. The CDR3 nucleotides read TGTGCCTGGAGTCCCTGGACTAGCGGGGGTACCTCCGAACAGTTCTTC.